This T cell receptor beta chain was profiled in a study of shared clonotypes between healthy human individuals. Germline V gives CDR1 WSHSY, CDR2 SAAADI. V lost 2 bases and J lost 6, with 7 bases in between. This CDR3 is 12 amino acids long. This table comes from immunoSEQ multiplex PCR, and its TCRdb copy is limited to in-frame clones, with some not included. This repertoire shows around 500,000 clones, around 78% found once; its top ten account for 10% to 15%. Study-wide points: An expected dependence of interdonor clonotype sharing on sequencing depth was noted.

This clone was seen at least ten times. The target antigen is unknown. Specimen: PBMCs. This receptor was taken from a woman between 40 and 50 years old in good health. Some clones in this sample may be carry-over from other donors' samples. The rearrangement links TRBV10-2 to TRBJ2-5, with D unresolved. CDR3 loop: CASSEPSQTQYF. In DNA form, the CDR3 reads TGCGCCAGCAGTGAGCCAAGTCAGACCCAGTACTTC.